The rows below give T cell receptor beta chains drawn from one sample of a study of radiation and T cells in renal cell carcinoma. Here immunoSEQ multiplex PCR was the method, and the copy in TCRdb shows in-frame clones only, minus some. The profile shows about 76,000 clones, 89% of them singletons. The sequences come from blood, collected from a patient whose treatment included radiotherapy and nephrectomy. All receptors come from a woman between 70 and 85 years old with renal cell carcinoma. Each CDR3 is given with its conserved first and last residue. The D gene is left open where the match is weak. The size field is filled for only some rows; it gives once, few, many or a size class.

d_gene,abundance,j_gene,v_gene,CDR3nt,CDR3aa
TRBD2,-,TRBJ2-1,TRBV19,TGTGCCAGTAGTATGGGGGGGAGCTCCTACAATGAGCAGTTCTTC,CASSMGGSSYNEQFF
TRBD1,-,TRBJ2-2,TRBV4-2,TGTGCCAGCAGCCAACTATGGGACAGGGCCATCACCGGGGAGCTGTTTTTT,CASSQLWDRAITGELFF
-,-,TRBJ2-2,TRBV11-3,TGTGCCAGCAGCTTAGAAGGGGGGGCCCTTAACACCGGGGAGCTGTTTTTT,CASSLEGGALNTGELFF
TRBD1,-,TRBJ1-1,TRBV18,TGTGCCAGCTCACTGGGGACAGGATCAAACACTGAAGCTTTCTTT,CASSLGTGSNTEAFF
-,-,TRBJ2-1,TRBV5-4,TGTGCCAGCAGCTTGTTTGGGGGCCGGGAGCAGTTCTTC,CASSLFGGREQFF
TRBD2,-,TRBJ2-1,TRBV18,TGTGCCAGCTCACCAGAAATAGCGGGGGGGGTAGAGCAGTTCTTC,CASSPEIAGGVEQFF
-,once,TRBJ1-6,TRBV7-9,TGTGCCAGCAGCTTAAGGGGGGCCGGAATTAATTCACCCCTCCACTTT,CASSLRGAGINSPLHF
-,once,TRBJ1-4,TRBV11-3,TGTGCCAGCAGCCCCGGGACGGCGGGGGAAAAACTGTTTTTT,CASSPGTAGEKLFF
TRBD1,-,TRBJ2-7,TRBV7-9,TGTGCCAGCAGCTTAGGGACAGGGTCCTACGAGCAGTACTTC,CASSLGTGSYEQYF
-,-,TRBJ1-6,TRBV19,TGTGCCAGCAAACTTCGGGGTATTAATTCACCCCTCCACTTT,CASKLRGINSPLHF
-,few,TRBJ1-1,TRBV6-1,TGTGCCAGCAGTGGAGGGATGGGAGCTTTCTTT,CASSGGMGAFF
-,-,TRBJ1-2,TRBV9,TGTGCCAGCAGCGTAGGGTCGGACTATGGCTACACCTTC,CASSVGSDYGYTF
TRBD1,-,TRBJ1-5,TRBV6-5,TGTGCCAGCAGACCCCCGGGACAGTGGGATCAGCCCCAGCATTTT,CASRPPGQWDQPQHF
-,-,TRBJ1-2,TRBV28,TGTGCCAGCAGTTTGAGGACAGTCTCATATGGCTACACCTTC,CASSLRTVSYGYTF
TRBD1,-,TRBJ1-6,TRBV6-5,TGTGCCAGCAGTTACTCGGGACAGACTAATTCACCCCTCCACTTT,CASSYSGQTNSPLHF
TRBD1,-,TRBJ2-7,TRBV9,TGTGCCAGCAGCGTAGCCCCCGGACAGGGGTTCTCTTTC,CASSVAPGQGFSF
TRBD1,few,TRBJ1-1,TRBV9,TGTGCCAGCAGCGGACAGGGGGACACTGAAGCTTTCTTT,CASSGQGDTEAFF
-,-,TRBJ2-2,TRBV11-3,TGTGCCAGCAGCTCCGGACCGAACACCGGGGAGCTGTTTTTT,CASSSGPNTGELFF
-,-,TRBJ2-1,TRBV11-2,TGTGCCAGCAGCCCGCATCCGGGTGAGCAGTTCTTC,CASSPHPGEQFF
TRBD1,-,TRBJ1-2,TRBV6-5,TGTGCCAGCAGTTTTAACCTCGGGACAGATAATGGCTACACCTTC,CASSFNLGTDNGYTF
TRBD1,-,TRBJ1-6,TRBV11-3,TGTGCCAGCAGTAAAGGACAGGGGGACTCACCCCTCCACTTT,CASSKGQGDSPLHF
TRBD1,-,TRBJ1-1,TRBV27,TGTGCCAGCAGTTTATTGGGACAGGGGTACACTGAAGCTTTCTTT,CASSLLGQGYTEAFF
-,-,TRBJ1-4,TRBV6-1,TGTGCCAGCGGGCCAGTTTATCATGAAAAACTGTTTTTT,CASGPVYHEKLFF
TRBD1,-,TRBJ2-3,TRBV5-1,TGCGCCAGCAGCTTGGACAGGGGGAGCACAGATACGCAGTATTTT,CASSLDRGSTDTQYF
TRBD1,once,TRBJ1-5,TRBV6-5,TGTGCCAGCAGTACAGGGGGAGGCAATCAGCCCCAGCATTTT,CASSTGGGNQPQHF
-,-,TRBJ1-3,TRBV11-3,TGTGCCAGCCGCCGAGGGGGACCAGGAAACACCATATATTTT,CASRRGGPGNTIYF
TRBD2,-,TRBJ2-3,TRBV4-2,TGTGCCAGCAGCCGGCAGACTAGCGGGGGGGGAATTAACACAGATACGCAGTATTTT,CASSRQTSGGGINTDTQYF
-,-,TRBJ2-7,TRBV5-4,TGTGCCAGCAGCGGGGACATTGGCTACGAGCAGTACTTC,CASSGDIGYEQYF
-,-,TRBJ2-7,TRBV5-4,TGTGCCAGTTCCTTCATGCAGGGGACCGAGCAGTACTTC,CASSFMQGTEQYF
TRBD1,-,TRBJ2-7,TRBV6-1,TGTGCCAGCAGCTTGGGGCAGGGGGCGAGCGAGCAGTACTTC,CASSLGQGASEQYF
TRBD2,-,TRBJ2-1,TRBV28,TGTGCCAGCAGTTTATTAAGTGGGGGGGATGAGCAGTTCTTC,CASSLLSGGDEQFF
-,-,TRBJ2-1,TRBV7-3,TGTGCCAGCAGCCCCTTTGGCAATGAGCAGTTCTTC,CASSPFGNEQFF
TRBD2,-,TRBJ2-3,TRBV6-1,TGTGCCAGCAGTCTTACGGGGGGGAAGGATACGCAGTATTTT,CASSLTGGKDTQYF
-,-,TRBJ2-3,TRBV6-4,TGTGCCAGCAGTGACTCGATTTCCAGCACAGATACGCAGTATTTT,CASSDSISSTDTQYF
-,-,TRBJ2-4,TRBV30,TGTGCCTGGAGCCCCCCGGGACACGGAGCCAAAAACATTCAGTACTTC,CAWSPPGHGAKNIQYF
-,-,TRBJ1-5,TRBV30,TGTGCCTGGAGTGTCCGGGTTGGGCAGCCCCAGCATTTT,CAWSVRVGQPQHF
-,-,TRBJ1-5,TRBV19,TGTGCCAGTAGTCCCACCCAATATCAGCCCCAGCATTTT,CASSPTQYQPQHF
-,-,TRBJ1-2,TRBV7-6,TGTGCCAGCAGCTCCACTCCAGCAGGGGACGGCTATGGCTACACCTTC,CASSSTPAGDGYGYTF
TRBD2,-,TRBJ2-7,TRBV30,TGTGCCTGGAGTGACCGGGGGGACGAGCAGTACTTC,CAWSDRGDEQYF
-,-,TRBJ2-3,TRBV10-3,TGTGCCATCAGTGAGGGAATAGCGCGGGGAGATACGCAGTATTTT,CAISEGIARGDTQYF
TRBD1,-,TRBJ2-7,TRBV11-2,TGTGCCAGCAGCTTAGTCTGGGACAGGAGCTACGAGCAGTACTTC,CASSLVWDRSYEQYF
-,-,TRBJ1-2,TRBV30,TGTGCCTGGAGTGTCCGACCGTGGGATGGCTACACCTTC,CAWSVRPWDGYTF
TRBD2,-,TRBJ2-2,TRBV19,TGTGCCAGTAGTATAGCACTAGCGGGTTGGTCCGGGGAGCTGTTTTTT,CASSIALAGWSGELFF
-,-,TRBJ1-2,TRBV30,TGTGCCTGGAGGGGGCAGGGTAAGAACTATGGCTACACCTTC,CAWRGQGKNYGYTF